The TCR beta chain under discussion was sequenced for a study of human T cells and chemical hapten exposure. TCRdb reprocessed the RACE reads via MiXCR and lists one record per CDR3 protein. In the table there are roughly 90,000 distinct CDR3 sequences, around 10% of which are singletons. The count of this clonotype is one. The time point was: pre-sensitization, week 0. The sample's treatment: therapeutic diphenylcyclopropenone sensitization with weekly scalp DPC. CDR1 and CDR2 from the germline V gene are SQVTM and ANQGSEA. Trimming shortened V by 4 bases and J by 3 bases, and 10 bases separated the two germline ends. The CDR3 is 12 amino acids.

The sequence was obtained from a woman between 40 and 55 years old with alopecia areata. Some clones in this sample may be carry-over from other donors' samples. The chain employs TRBV29-1 and TRBJ2-7; no reliable D call. The sequenced sample was whole blood, obtained in connection with sensitization to the hapten diphenylcyclopropenone (DPC). The CDR3: CSVASEYYEQYF. DNA for the CDR3: TGCAGCGTTGCCTCTGAGTACTACGAGCAGTACTTC.